This T cell receptor (beta chain) was captured in a study of T cells in Graves' hyperthyroidism and ophthalmopathy (dated by TCRdb to the late 2010s). For the wider study: TCR V-J signatures able to tell the groups apart were searched for in a discovery cohort of 90 to 100 patients, of whom more than 40 had Graves' ophthalmopathy and roughly 59 had stable Graves' hyperthyroidism. An independent validation cohort of fewer than 20 hyperthyroidism patients and 17 patients who later progressed to ophthalmopathy tested prospective prediction of ophthalmopathy. The approximately 100 discovery patients were divided at random into training and test sets in a 7:3 ratio. The study also compared thyroid tissue and blood T-cell repertoires from about six Graves' hyperthyroidism patients. After blood sampling, hyperthyroidism patients were treated with methimazole at a starting dose of 30 mg daily, and ophthalmopathy patients were treated with high-dose intravenous methylprednisolone. TCR Vbeta CDR3 sequencing of roughly 140 peripheral blood samples (approximately 44 ophthalmopathy, over 70 hyperthyroidism and roughly 17 progressor patients) is reported in the paper. What the study reported, not specific to this receptor: A 13 V-J signature model separated ophthalmopathy from stable hyperthyroidism, with about 88% sensitivity and 81% to 82% specificity in cross-validation and 80%/75% in testing. In validation, progression to ophthalmopathy was predicted by the model with almost 71% sensitivity and 72.22% specificity, a median of approximately 6.5 months before onset. Most expanded thyroid clonotypes (frequency above 0.001) were also detected in blood, a finding suggesting that blood repertoires may reflect thyroid immune responses. Sample size was not statistically predetermined, and investigators were not blinded to group allocation.

The TCR beta CDR3 regions were amplified from the RNA transcripts. For the first round of RT-PCR on the TCR CDR3, the HTBI primer set was used together with the Qiagen OneStep RT-PCR kit. A second multiplex PCR round built the libraries, followed by size selection and purification. Paired-end sequencing of the libraries was performed with 100 bp reads on an Illumina HiSeq2000. The source study handled its data this way. SOAPnuke was used to process the raw data, removing reads that contained adapters or uncalled bases, had a mean Phred below 15, or lacked an exact match to the constant primer or identifier. COPE v1.2.5 was used to merge the high-quality paired reads, and each unique nucleotide sequence was defined as a clonotype. MiTCR v1.1 was used to align clonotypes to the IMGT TRBV, TRBD and TRBJ reference segments. Analysis was restricted to V-J combinations with a frequency above 0.0001, which covered 98% to 99.2% of repertoires. A TCS score was defined as the ratio of F50 (clonal expansion) to E x V (chaos), with BLOSUM62-based TCRdist applied between CDR3 peptides within each V-J. Welch's t-statistics and random forest reduced 514 V-J features to 13, which were used in a naive Bayes classifier (R e1071). Thyroid-blood repertoire similarity was quantified with the Morisita-Horn index. In-frame beta chains were kept once TCRdb had trimmed the public reads at Q25 with fastp and called clones with MiXCR. Rows with one shared CDR3 protein collapse into an entry with the most common genes and DNA. In this record, the V and J calls reflect TCRdb's handling and not the investigators' own analysis. The sample profile shows hundreds of thousands of distinct CDR3 sequences; about 45% of them were found once. The leading ten clones occupy less than 9% of the sample.

The study excluded patients with uncontrolled infections, other autoimmune diseases, pregnancy or lactation. Diagnoses were based on clinical symptoms, serum thyroxine and TRAb, thyroid ultrasound and orbital computed tomography. Total RNA was extracted using Trizol reagent, and RNA quality was assessed on an Agilent 2100 Bioanalyzer. Relative to germline, V is 1 base shorter and J is 11 bases shorter, with 17 bases between their ends. The CDR3 sequence holds 14 residues, the cysteine and phenylalanine included. Only the CDR3 DNA is retained, 42 bases long and in frame from the first base. Based on the germline V gene, the CDR1 and CDR2 sequences are SGHTA and FQGNSA. About this clonotype itself: What this receptor recognizes is not known. There are no base qualities to consult, and no much larger clone falls within one base.

The sequencing sample was made of peripheral blood or thyroid tissue (not recorded which). This chain joins TRBV7-2 to TRBJ1-1, with no D gene named confidently. This clonotype originated in an adult man with Graves' disease, either hyperthyroidism or ophthalmopathy (not recorded which). The nucleotide sequence reads TGTGCCAGCAGCTTAGACGAGATCGGATGGGTCGCTTTCTTT. This gives the protein CASSLDEIGWVAFF.